This T cell receptor (beta chain) is from a study of graft-versus-host responses after intestinal transplantation. Looking at the study overall: Among the recipients, all got anti-thymocyte globulin induction and then tacrolimus and steroids for roughly three years. General study points: Allografts of patients with graft-donor T cell macrochimerism showed high graft-versus-host to host-versus-graft clone ratios.

Generated by immunoSEQ multiplex PCR, the TCRdb table keeps only in-frame clones and is missing some. Altogether under 50,000 clones are present, roughly 91% being singletons, with the ten largest covering roughly 7.1%. Trimming stripped 1 base from V and 0 bases from J, with 9 bases between. Germline assignment: CDR1 SGHDN and CDR2 FVKESK. This CDR3 is 16 amino acids long. The sample holds one count of this clone. Its antigen is undetermined. This TCR was recovered from a human patient who received an intestinal transplant, so some T cells may come from the graft donor. The chain uses TRBV14 and TRBJ2-2; no clear D. Sequenced material: PBMCs, taken about 270 days after transplant. CDR3 DNA: TGTGCCAGCAGCCAAGTGTGGGCGGCGAACACCGGGGAGCTGTTTTTT. This sequence encodes CASSQVWAANTGELFF. Supplemented by reference TRBV14 and TRBJ2-2, the full variable domain reads EAGVTQFPSHSVIEKGQTVTLRCDPISGHDNLYWYRRVMGKEIKFLLHFVKESKQDESGMPNNRFLAERTGGTYSTLKVQPAELEDSGVYFCASSQVWAANTGELFFGEGSRLTVL.